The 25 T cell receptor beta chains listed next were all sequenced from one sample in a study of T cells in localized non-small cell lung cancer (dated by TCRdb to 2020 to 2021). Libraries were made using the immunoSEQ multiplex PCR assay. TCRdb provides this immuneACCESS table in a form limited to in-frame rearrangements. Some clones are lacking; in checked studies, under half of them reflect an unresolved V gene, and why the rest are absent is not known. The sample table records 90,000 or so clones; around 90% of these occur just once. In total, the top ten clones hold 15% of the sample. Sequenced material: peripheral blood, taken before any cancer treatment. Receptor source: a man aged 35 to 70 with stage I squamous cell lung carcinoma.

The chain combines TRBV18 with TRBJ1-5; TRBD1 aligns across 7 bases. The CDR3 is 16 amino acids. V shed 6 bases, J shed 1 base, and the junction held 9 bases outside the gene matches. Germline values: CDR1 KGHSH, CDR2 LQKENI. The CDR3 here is CASSRQGSGSNQPQHF. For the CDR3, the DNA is TGTGCCAGCTCTCGACAGGGATCCGGGAGCAATCAGCCCCAGCATTTT.

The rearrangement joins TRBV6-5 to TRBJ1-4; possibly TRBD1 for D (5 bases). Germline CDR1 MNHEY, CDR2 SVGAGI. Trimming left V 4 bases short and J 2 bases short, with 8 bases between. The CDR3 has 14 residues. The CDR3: CASSSGETNEKLFF. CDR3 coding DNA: TGTGCCAGCAGTTCGGGGGAGACTAATGAAAAACTGTTTTTT.

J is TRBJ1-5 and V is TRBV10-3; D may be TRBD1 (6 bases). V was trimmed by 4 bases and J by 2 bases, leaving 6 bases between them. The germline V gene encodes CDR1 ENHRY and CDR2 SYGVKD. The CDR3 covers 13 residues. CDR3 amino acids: CAISGQGNQPQHF. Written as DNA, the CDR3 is TGTGCCATCAGTGGACAGGGCAATCAGCCCCAGCATTTT.

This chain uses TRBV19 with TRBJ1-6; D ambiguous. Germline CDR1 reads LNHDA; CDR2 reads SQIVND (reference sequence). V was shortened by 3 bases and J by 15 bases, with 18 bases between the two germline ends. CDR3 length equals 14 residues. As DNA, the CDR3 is TGTGCCAGTAGTATTTCCGACGGTCCGGGCCACCTCCACTTT. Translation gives CASSISDGPGHLHF.

Written as DNA, the CDR3 is TGTGCCAGCTCACGGGGACAGGGGTTAGGTATGAACACTGAAGCTTTCTTT. Amino acids: CASSRGQGLGMNTEAFF. V is TRBV18 and J is TRBJ1-1, with 10 bases identical to TRBD1. The CDR3 is 17 amino acids. V was pared by 4 bases and J by 0 bases, with 8 bases of the junction left unmatched. Germline CDR1 is KGHSH and CDR2 is LQKENI. Together with reference TRBV18 and TRBJ1-1, the CDR3 gives the full variable domain: NAGVMQNPRHLVRRRGQEARLRCSPMKGHSHVYWYRQLPEEGLKFMVYLQKENIIDESGMPKERFSAEFPKEGPSILRIQQVVRGDSAAYFCASSRGQGLGMNTEAFFGQGTRLTVV.

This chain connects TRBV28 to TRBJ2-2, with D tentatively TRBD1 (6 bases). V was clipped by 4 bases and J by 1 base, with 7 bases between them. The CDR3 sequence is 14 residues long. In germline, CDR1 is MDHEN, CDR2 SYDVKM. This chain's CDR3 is CASSSTGNTGELFF. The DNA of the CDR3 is TGTGCCAGCAGTTCGACAGGGAACACCGGGGAGCTGTTTTTT.

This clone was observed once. The DNA for the CDR3 is TGTGCCAGCAGTGAAGGTGGTTTCGTTAACTATGGCTACACCTTC. Translation gives CASSEGGFVNYGYTF. The chain links TRBV6-1 to TRBJ1-2; D unclear. V was clipped by 1 base and J by 1 base, with 10 bases between them. Germline values: CDR1 MNHNS, CDR2 SASEGT. The CDR3 has 15 residues.

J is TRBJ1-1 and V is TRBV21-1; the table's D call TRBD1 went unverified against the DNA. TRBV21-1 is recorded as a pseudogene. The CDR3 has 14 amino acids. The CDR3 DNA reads TGTGCCAGCAGCAACGGCAGGCCGAACACTGAAGCTTTCTTT. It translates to CASSNGRPNTEAFF.

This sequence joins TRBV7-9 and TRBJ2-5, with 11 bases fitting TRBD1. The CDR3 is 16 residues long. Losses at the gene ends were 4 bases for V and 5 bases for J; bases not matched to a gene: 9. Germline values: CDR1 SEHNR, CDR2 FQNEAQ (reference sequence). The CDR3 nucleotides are TGTGCCAGCAGCTACCGGACAGGGGGCTTTATCGAGACCCAGTACTTC. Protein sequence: CASSYRTGGFIETQYF.

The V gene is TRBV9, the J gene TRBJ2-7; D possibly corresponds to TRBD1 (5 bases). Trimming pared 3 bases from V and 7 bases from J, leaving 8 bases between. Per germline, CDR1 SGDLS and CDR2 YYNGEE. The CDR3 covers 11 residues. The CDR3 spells CASSAGWEQYF. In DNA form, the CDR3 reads TGTGCCAGCAGCGCAGGGTGGGAGCAGTACTTC.

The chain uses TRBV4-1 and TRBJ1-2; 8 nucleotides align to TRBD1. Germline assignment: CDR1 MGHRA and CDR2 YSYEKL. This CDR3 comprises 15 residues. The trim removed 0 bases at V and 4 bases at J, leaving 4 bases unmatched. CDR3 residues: CASSQEDRVFYGYTF. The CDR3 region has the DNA TGCGCCAGCAGCCAAGAGGACAGGGTCTTCTATGGCTACACCTTC.

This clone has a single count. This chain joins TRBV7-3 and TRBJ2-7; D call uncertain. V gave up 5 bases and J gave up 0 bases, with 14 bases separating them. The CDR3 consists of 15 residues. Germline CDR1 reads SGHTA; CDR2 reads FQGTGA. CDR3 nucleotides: TGTGCCAGCAGCCCGGGCCCAACTCTCTCCTACGAGCAGTACTTC. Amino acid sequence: CASSPGPTLSYEQYF.

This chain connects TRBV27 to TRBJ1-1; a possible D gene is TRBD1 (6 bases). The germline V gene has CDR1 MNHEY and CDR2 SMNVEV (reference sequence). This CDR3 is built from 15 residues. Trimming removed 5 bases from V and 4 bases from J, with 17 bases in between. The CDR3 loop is CASSLQGNWGTEAFF. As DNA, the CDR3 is TGTGCCAGCAGTCTACAGGGAAACTGGGGCACTGAAGCTTTCTTT.

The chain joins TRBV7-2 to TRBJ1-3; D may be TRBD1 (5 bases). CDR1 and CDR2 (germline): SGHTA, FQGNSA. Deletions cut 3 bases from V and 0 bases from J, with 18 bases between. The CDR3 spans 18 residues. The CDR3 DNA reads TGTGCCAGCAGCTTGGATCGGGACTCAGGCGGCTCTGGAAACACCATATATTTT. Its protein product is CASSLDRDSGGSGNTIYF.

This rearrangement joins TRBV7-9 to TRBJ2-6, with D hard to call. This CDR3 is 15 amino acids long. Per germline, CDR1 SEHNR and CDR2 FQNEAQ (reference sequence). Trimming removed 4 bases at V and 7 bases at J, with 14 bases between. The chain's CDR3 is CASSSKEPIANVLTF. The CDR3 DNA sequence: TGTGCCAGCAGCTCTAAAGAGCCGATCGCCAACGTCCTGACTTTC.

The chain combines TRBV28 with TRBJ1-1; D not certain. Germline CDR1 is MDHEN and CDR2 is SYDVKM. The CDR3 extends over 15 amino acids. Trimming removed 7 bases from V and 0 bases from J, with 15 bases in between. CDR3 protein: CASTLPRKMNTEAFF. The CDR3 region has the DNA TGTGCCAGCACCCTACCTCGGAAAATGAACACTGAAGCTTTCTTT.

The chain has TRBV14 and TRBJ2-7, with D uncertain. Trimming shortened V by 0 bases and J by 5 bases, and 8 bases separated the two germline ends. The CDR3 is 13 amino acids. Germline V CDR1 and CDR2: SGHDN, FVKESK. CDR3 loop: CASSQDSRNEQYF. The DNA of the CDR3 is TGTGCCAGCAGCCAAGACAGTAGGAACGAGCAGTACTTC.

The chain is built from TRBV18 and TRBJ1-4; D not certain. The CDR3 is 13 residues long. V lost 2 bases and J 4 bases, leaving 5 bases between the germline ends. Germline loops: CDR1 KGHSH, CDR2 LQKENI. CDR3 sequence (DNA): TGTGCCAGCTCACCAAACTTTAATGAAAAACTGTTTTTT. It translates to CASSPNFNEKLFF.

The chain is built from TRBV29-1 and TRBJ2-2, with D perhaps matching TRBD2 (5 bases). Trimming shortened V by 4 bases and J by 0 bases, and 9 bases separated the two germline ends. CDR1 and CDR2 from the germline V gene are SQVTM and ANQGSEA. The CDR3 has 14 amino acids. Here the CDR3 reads CSVVSGSNTGELFF. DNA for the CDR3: TGCAGCGTTGTATCGGGGTCGAACACCGGGGAGCTGTTTTTT.

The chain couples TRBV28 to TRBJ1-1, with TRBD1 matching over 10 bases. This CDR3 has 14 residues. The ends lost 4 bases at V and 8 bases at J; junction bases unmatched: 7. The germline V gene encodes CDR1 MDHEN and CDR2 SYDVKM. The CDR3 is CASSYPGQGYEAFF. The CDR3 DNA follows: TGTGCCAGCAGTTATCCGGGACAGGGGTACGAAGCTTTCTTT. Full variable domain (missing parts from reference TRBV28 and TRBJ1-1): DVKVTQSSRYLVKRTGEKVFLECVQDMDHENMFWYRQDPGLGLRLIYFSYDVKMKEKGDIPEGYSVSREKKERFSLILESASTNQTSMYLCASSYPGQGYEAFFGQGTRLTVV.

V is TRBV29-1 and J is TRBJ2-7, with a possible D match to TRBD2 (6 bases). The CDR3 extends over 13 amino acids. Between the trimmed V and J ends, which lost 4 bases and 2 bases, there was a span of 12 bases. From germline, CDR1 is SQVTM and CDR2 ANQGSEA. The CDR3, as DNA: TGCAGCGTTGTCGGGACTCGCACCTACGAGCAGTACTTC. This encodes CSVVGTRTYEQYF.

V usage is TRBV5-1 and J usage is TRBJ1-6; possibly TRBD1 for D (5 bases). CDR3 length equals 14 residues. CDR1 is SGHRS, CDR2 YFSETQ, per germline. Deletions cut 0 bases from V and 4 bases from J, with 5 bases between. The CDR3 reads CASSLEGYNSPLHF. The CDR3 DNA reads TGCGCCAGCAGCTTGGAGGGGTATAATTCACCCCTCCACTTT.

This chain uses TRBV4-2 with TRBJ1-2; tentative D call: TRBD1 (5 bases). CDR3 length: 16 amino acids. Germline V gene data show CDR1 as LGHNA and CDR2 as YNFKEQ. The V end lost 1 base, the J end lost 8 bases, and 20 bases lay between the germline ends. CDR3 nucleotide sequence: TGTGCCAGCAGCCAAGGGGAATACAGGAGACCCGGGGGCTACACCTTC. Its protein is CASSQGEYRRPGGYTF.

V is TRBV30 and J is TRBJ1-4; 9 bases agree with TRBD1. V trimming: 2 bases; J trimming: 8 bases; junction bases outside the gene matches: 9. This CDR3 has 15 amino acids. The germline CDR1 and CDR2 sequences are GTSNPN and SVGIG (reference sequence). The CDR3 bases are TGTGCCTGGAGTAAGAACAGGGGGCGGGAAGAAAAACTGTTTTTT. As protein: CAWSKNRGREEKLFF.

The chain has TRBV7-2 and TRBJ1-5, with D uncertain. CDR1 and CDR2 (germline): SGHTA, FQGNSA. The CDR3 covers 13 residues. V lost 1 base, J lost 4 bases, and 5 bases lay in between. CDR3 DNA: TGTGCCAGCAGCTTAGAAATAAATCAGCCCCAGCATTTT. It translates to CASSLEINQPQHF.